One sample yielded the 17 T cell receptor beta chains listed below, sequenced in a study of Ad26.COV2.S vaccination and SARS-CoV-2 variants (dated by TCRdb to 2020 to 2023). To prepare the library, the immunoSEQ multiplex PCR assay was applied. TCRdb holds this immuneACCESS table with in-frame rearrangements only. Some clones are missing; in checked studies, unresolved V genes explain under half, and the rest has no known cause. For this sample there are over 350,000 clones; roughly nine tenths appear just once. The biggest ten clones account for 3.5% of the sample. The treatment or condition label corresponds to: around 19 received Ad26.COV2.S at low or high dose, single or two shots; 5 received placebo; per-sample allocation not given. For vaccine and placebo recipients, the sequenced repertoires came from samples collected on day 63 after the first injection. The sample was peripheral blood, taken in a trial of Ad26.COV2.S vaccine versus placebo. Every receptor here comes from a person between 18 and 59 years old who received the Ad26.COV2.S COVID-19 vaccine or a placebo.

The chain is built from TRBV19 and TRBJ1-5; 7 nucleotides align to TRBD1. From germline, CDR1 is LNHDA and CDR2 SQIVND (reference sequence). V shed 9 bases, J shed 5 bases, and the junction held 7 bases outside the gene matches. This CDR3 is built from 13 residues. CDR3 protein: CASRDREDQPQHF. Written as DNA, the CDR3 is TGTGCCAGCCGTGACAGGGAAGATCAGCCCCAGCATTTT. Looking up the rest from reference TRBV19 and TRBJ1-5 gives the full variable domain: DGGITQSPKYLFRKEGQNVTLSCEQNLNHDAMYWYRQDPGQGLRLIYYSQIVNDFQKGDIAEGYSVSREKKESFPLTVTSAQKNPTAFYLCASRDREDQPQHFGDGTRLSIL.

The chain carries TRBV2 and TRBJ1-3, with D hard to call. Germline V gene sequence: CDR1 SNHLY, CDR2 FYNNEI. The germline V and J ends were trimmed by 2 bases and 2 bases, with 10 bases remaining between them. The CDR3 is 15 amino acids. The CDR3 region has the DNA TGTGCCAGCAGTGAATTCCTGACACCTGGAAACACCATATATTTT. Its translation is CASSEFLTPGNTIYF.

This chain uses TRBV7-9 with TRBJ2-5, with TRBD2 matching 8 bases. V lost 5 bases and J lost 5; bases outside the gene matches: 16. This CDR3 contains 17 residues. Germline loops: CDR1 SEHNR, CDR2 FQNEAQ (reference sequence). The CDR3 spells CASSPRLPGGRLETQYF. CDR3 sequence (DNA): TGTGCCAGCAGCCCTCGGTTACCGGGGGGGCGTTTGGAGACCCAGTACTTC.

The rearrangement links TRBV14 to TRBJ1-3; D uncertain. Trimming pared 4 bases from V and 4 bases from J, leaving 8 bases between. CDR1 and CDR2 (germline): SGHDN, FVKESK. The CDR3 runs to 13 residues. CDR3 DNA: TGTGCCAGCAGCCCCTTCTTCGGAAACACCATATATTTT. Translating gives CASSPFFGNTIYF.

This sequence joins TRBV20-1 and TRBJ2-4; 7 nucleotides agree with TRBD2. With 3 bases clipped from V and 10 bases from J, the junction kept 12 bases outside the gene matches. Germline V gene lookup returns CDR1 DFQATT and CDR2 SNEGSKA (reference sequence). The CDR3 sequence is 14 residues long. The CDR3 nucleotides read TGCAGTGCTAGTGGTGCGGGGGACGGATCTATTCAGTACTTC. The encoded protein is CSASGAGDGSIQYF.

CDR3 nucleotides: TGTGCCAGCAGCTTTGGGAACACTGAAGCTTTCTTT. Residues: CASSFGNTEAFF. The J gene is TRBJ1-1, the V gene TRBV7-2; unclear D gene. This CDR3 comprises 12 residues. Trimming took off 3 bases at V and 1 base at J, with 3 bases between the two ends. Germline V CDR1 and CDR2: SGHTA, FQGNSA.

This chain joins TRBV19 and TRBJ2-2; D could derive from TRBD1 or TRBD2 (6 bases each). The CDR3 consists of 16 residues. Trimming took 5 bases from V and 4 from J, leaving 17 bases between them. Germline CDR1 is LNHDA and CDR2 is SQIVND (reference sequence). The CDR3: CASSEGWGAATGELFF. The CDR3 DNA sequence: TGTGCCAGTAGTGAGGGGTGGGGGGCGGCCACCGGGGAGCTGTTTTTT. The full variable domain, with the rest looked up from reference TRBV19 and TRBJ2-2, is DGGITQSPKYLFRKEGQNVTLSCEQNLNHDAMYWYRQDPGQGLRLIYYSQIVNDFQKGDIAEGYSVSREKKESFPLTVTSAQKNPTAFYLCASSEGWGAATGELFFGEGSRLTVL.

The rearrangement joins TRBV5-5 to TRBJ1-4; D is possibly TRBD1 (5 bases). Germline V CDR1 and CDR2: SGHKS, YYEKEE (reference sequence). V lost 0 bases and J lost 8, with 14 bases in between. The CDR3 contains 15 residues. CDR3 DNA sequence: TGTGCCAGCAGCTTGGATGTGGGGCTAGGCGAAAAACTGTTTTTT. This encodes CASSLDVGLGEKLFF.

This sequence joins TRBV27 and TRBJ2-1, with D maybe TRBD1 (6 bases). The CDR3 has 11 residues. Germline CDR1 MNHEY, CDR2 SMNVEV (reference sequence). Trimming removed 10 bases from V and 9 bases from J, with 13 bases in between. The CDR3 nucleotides are TGTGCCATCTCTCAGGGGACTGAGCAGTTCTTC. This sequence encodes CAISQGTEQFF.

This chain links TRBV30 with TRBJ2-3; D remains unclear. CDR3 length: 14 residues. The ends were cut back, 2 bases at V and 1 base at J, with 10 bases in the middle. The germline V gene encodes CDR1 GTSNPN and CDR2 SVGIG (reference sequence). CDR3 in amino acids: CAWSQGRRTDTQYF. CDR3 bases: TGTGCCTGGAGTCAAGGGCGCCGCACAGATACGCAGTATTTT.

The chain employs TRBV13 and TRBJ2-1; D gene uncertain. Germline CDR1 reads PRHDT; CDR2 reads FYEKMQ (reference sequence). There are 12 residues in the CDR3. Trimming cost V 6 bases and J 7 bases, with 10 bases left between them. CDR3 sequence: CASRGFVNEQFF. The CDR3, as DNA: TGTGCCAGCAGGGGTTTCGTAAATGAGCAGTTCTTC.

CDR3 DNA: TGTGCCAGCAGCTCATTGGACGAGCAGTTCTTC. Protein sequence: CASSSLDEQFF. V and J are TRBV25-1 and TRBJ2-1, with D uncertain. CDR3 length: 11 residues. Trimming stripped 6 bases from V and 10 bases from J, with 10 bases between. The V gene's germline CDR1 is MGHDK and CDR2 SYGVNS.

This clone was counted a single time. CDR3 coding DNA: TGTGCCAGCAGCTTGGTAGGGGGTAGACAAGAGACCCAGTACTTC. Encoded protein: CASSLVGGRQETQYF. V and J are TRBV5-4 and TRBJ2-5; tentative D call: TRBD1 (6 bases). The V gene lost 0 bases and the J gene lost 2 bases, with 11 bases spanning the gap. CDR1 and CDR2 from the germline V gene are SGHNT and YYREEE (reference sequence). The CDR3 contains 15 residues.

This rearrangement joins TRBV7-6 to TRBJ2-1; 8 bases are shared with TRBD2. This CDR3 comprises 15 residues. The trim removed 4 bases at V and 1 base at J, leaving 3 bases unmatched. CDR1 and CDR2 (germline): SGHVS, FNYEAQ. CDR3 protein: CASSSLAGSYNEQFF. The DNA for the CDR3 is TGTGCCAGCAGCTCCTTAGCGGGGTCCTACAATGAGCAGTTCTTC.

J is TRBJ1-1 and V is TRBV10-3; TRBD1 might be the D (5 bases). CDR1 and CDR2 (germline): ENHRY, SYGVKD. The CDR3 is made up of 15 amino acids. Between the trimmed V and J ends, which lost 6 bases and 2 bases, there was a span of 16 bases. The CDR3 DNA follows: TGTGCCATCAGGTCCGTGGGGGGATTAAACACTGAAGCTTTCTTT. This gives the protein CAIRSVGGLNTEAFF.

V is TRBV5-1 and J is TRBJ1-1; no reliable D call. There are 15 residues in the CDR3. V lost 1 base to trimming and J lost 1 base, with 11 bases between them. Germline V gives CDR1 SGHRS, CDR2 YFSETQ. CDR3 amino acids: CASSLRAGPNTEAFF. In nucleotides, the CDR3 is TGCGCCAGCAGCTTGCGCGCAGGACCGAACACTGAAGCTTTCTTT.

This CDR3 is CASSPLAESHSYNEQFF. The CDR3 bases are TGTGCCAGCTCACCATTAGCGGAGAGCCACTCCTACAATGAGCAGTTCTTC. This rearrangement joins TRBV18 to TRBJ2-1; weak D call: TRBD2 (6 bases). The CDR3 has 17 amino acids. The germline gives CDR1 KGHSH, CDR2 LQKENI. Trimming stripped 2 bases from V and 0 bases from J, with 14 bases between.